Listed below are T cell receptor beta chains from one sample, sequenced in a study of Ad26.COV2.S vaccination and SARS-CoV-2 variants. The method was immunoSEQ multiplex PCR; TCRdb's version includes in-frame clones alone and lacks a portion of them. This sample has hundreds of thousands of clones, with around 90% found just once. The specimen comprised peripheral blood, sampled in a trial of Ad26.COV2.S vaccine versus placebo. Receptor source: a person aged 18-60 years who received the Ad26.COV2.S COVID-19 vaccine or a placebo. Both conserved end residues are part of each CDR3. A D gene is named only where the DNA matches it firmly. For some rows the clone size is stated as once, few or many, or as a class when expanded; others skip it.

-	TRBV7-2	-	TRBJ1-5	CASSLALGYQPQHF	TGTGCCAGCAGCTTAGCCCTGGGATATCAGCCCCAGCATTTT
-	TRBV6-5	-	TRBJ2-4	CASSYGGSENIQYF	TGTGCCAGCAGTTACGGGGGGTCGGAAAACATTCAGTACTTC
-	TRBV15	-	TRBJ2-5	CATSRDSPAGETQYF	TGTGCCACCAGCAGAGATTCTCCAGCGGGAGAGACCCAGTACTTC
TRBD1	TRBV7-8	-	TRBJ1-1	CASSLSEGAAQAFF	TGTGCCAGCAGCTTAAGCGAGGGGGCTGCTCAAGCTTTCTTT
TRBD2	TRBV11-2	-	TRBJ2-2	CASSTGTSGSDTGELFF	TGTGCCAGCAGCACCGGGACTAGCGGGTCGGACACCGGGGAGCTGTTTTTT
TRBD1	TRBV7-2	-	TRBJ2-7	CASSDRALYYEQYF	TGTGCCAGCAGCGACAGGGCCCTTTATTACGAGCAGTACTTC
TRBD2	TRBV6-5	-	TRBJ2-7	CASSYSAGVYEQYF	TGTGCCAGCAGTTACTCGGCGGGAGTTTACGAGCAGTACTTC
TRBD2	TRBV4-2	many	TRBJ2-2	CASSQEPSGGVPTGELFF	TGTGCCAGCAGCCAAGAACCTAGCGGGGGGGTTCCCACCGGGGAGCTGTTTTTT
TRBD2	TRBV10-3	-	TRBJ2-3	CAITSGSYGQDTQYF	TGTGCCATCACTAGCGGGAGCTACGGACAAGATACGCAGTATTTT
-	TRBV6-5	-	TRBJ1-2	CASSPLATGNYGYTF	TGTGCCAGCAGTCCCCTCGCCACGGGGAACTATGGCTACACCTTC
-	TRBV9	-	TRBJ1-6	CASSTHLNSPLHF	TGTGCCAGCAGCACGCACCTAAATTCACCCCTCCACTTT
TRBD2	TRBV9	-	TRBJ2-3	CASSVGERGGDTDTQYF	TGTGCCAGCAGCGTAGGAGAGCGGGGGGGAGACACAGATACGCAGTATTTT
-	TRBV4-3	-	TRBJ2-6	CASSQDHSGANVLTF	TGCGCCAGCAGCCAAGACCACTCTGGGGCCAACGTCCTGACTTTC
TRBD1	TRBV5-1	-	TRBJ2-3	CASSLQQGMDTQYF	TGCGCCAGCAGCTTGCAACAGGGGATGGATACGCAGTATTTT
-	TRBV4-1	-	TRBJ2-2	CASSHPRAGTDTGELFF	TGCGCCAGCAGCCACCCCAGGGCGGGGACCGACACCGGGGAGCTGTTTTTT
TRBD2	TRBV7-8	-	TRBJ2-5	CASRPGLAGGETQYF	TGTGCCAGCAGACCGGGACTAGCGGGAGGAGAGACCCAGTACTTC
-	TRBV28	-	TRBJ1-3	CASRPQGNSGNTIYF	TGTGCCAGCAGGCCCCAGGGGAATTCTGGAAACACCATATATTTT
TRBD2	TRBV5-1	-	TRBJ2-7	CASGMLSSGRGYEQYF	TGCGCCAGCGGTATGCTTTCTAGCGGGAGGGGGTACGAGCAGTACTTC
-	TRBV7-6	many	TRBJ2-1	CASSSNPDLLGNEQFF	TGTGCCAGCAGCTCAAACCCAGACCTACTAGGAAATGAGCAGTTCTTC
-	TRBV5-1	-	TRBJ2-5	CASSSTGMVTQETQYF	TGCGCCAGCAGCTCAACAGGGATGGTTACACAAGAGACCCAGTACTTC
TRBD1	TRBV7-2	-	TRBJ1-2	CASSLGGTGEKYGYTF	TGTGCCAGCAGCTTAGGAGGGACAGGGGAAAAATATGGCTACACCTTC
-	TRBV11-3	-	TRBJ2-1	CASSGGGRGYNEQFF	TGTGCCAGCAGCGGGGGCGGCAGGGGATACAATGAGCAGTTCTTC
TRBD2	TRBV18	-	TRBJ2-1	CASSPLAGVYNEQFF	TGTGCCAGCTCACCCCTAGCGGGAGTTTACAATGAGCAGTTCTTC
-	TRBV18	-	TRBJ1-5	CASSPTGAQSQPQHF	TGTGCCAGCTCACCAACGGGGGCGCAAAGTCAGCCCCAGCATTTT
-	TRBV28	many	TRBJ1-4	CASSLPGAFSEKLFF	TGTGCCAGCAGTTTACCGGGGGCGTTTAGTGAAAAACTGTTTTTT
-	TRBV18	once	TRBJ1-3	CASSQSGPEAGNTIYF	TGTGCCAGCTCACAGTCCGGGCCTGAAGCTGGAAACACCATATATTTT
-	TRBV10-3	-	TRBJ1-1	CASRALEAEAFF	TGTGCCAGCCGGGCCCTCGAAGCTGAAGCTTTCTTT
TRBD2	TRBV5-4	once	TRBJ2-2	CASSPGTSAVAGELFF	TGTGCCAGCAGCCCGGGGACTAGCGCGGTTGCGGGGGAGCTGTTTTTT
-	TRBV11-2	-	TRBJ2-7	CASSLFLAYEQYF	TGTGCCAGCAGCTTATTCCTAGCCTACGAGCAGTACTTC